This entry lists 21 T cell receptor beta chains sequenced from one sample in a study of OX40 agonist ivuxolimab in advanced cancers. Clones were sequenced by immunoSEQ multiplex PCR, and TCRdb holds only the in-frame ones, with some missing. Here the sample spans about 88,000 clones, more than 80% being singletons. The specimen comprised CD4+ or CD8+ T cells sorted from blood, sampled in a trial of the OX40 agonist ivuxolimab. Receptors were obtained from an adult with an advanced solid tumor such as melanoma, head and neck, liver or kidney cancer.

In DNA form, the CDR3 reads TGTGCCAGCAGCGTAGGAGGACAGGGGCCCCAAGAGACCCAGTACTTC. This sequence encodes CASSVGGQGPQETQYF. The rearrangement uses TRBV9 and TRBJ2-5; 9 bases align to TRBD1. The CDR3 consists of 16 residues. Germline CDR1 is SGDLS and CDR2 is YYNGEE. Trimming at V came to 0 bases and at J to 1 base, leaving 4 bases not matched to a gene.

This chain joins TRBV28 and TRBJ2-6, with D unclear. CDR1 is MDHEN, CDR2 SYDVKM, per germline. V lost 3 bases and J lost 4, with 10 bases in between. The CDR3 covers 15 residues. The CDR3 coding sequence is TGTGCCAGCAGTTTTCCAGGCCACGGGGCCAACGTCCTGACTTTC. It yields the protein CASSFPGHGANVLTF.

This chain links TRBV7-9 with TRBJ2-7; D is unresolved. This CDR3 has 13 residues. Trimming removed 5 bases at V and 0 bases at J, with 8 bases between. Germline V gene data show CDR1 as SEHNR and CDR2 as FQNEAQ (reference sequence). CDR3 DNA: TGTGCCAGCAGCCGCGTAAGCTCCTACGAGCAGTACTTC. This translates into CASSRVSSYEQYF.

The chain is built from TRBV7-3 and TRBJ1-2; no clear D. In germline, CDR1 is SGHTA, CDR2 FQGTGA. Deletions cut 5 bases from V and 8 bases from J, with 18 bases between. This CDR3 spans 14 amino acids. As DNA, the CDR3 is TGTGCCAGCAGCCCCGGCGGGCCTTTTATGGGCTACACCTTC. It is translated as CASSPGGPFMGYTF. Together with reference TRBV7-3 and TRBJ1-2, the CDR3 gives the full variable domain: GAGVSQTPSNKVTEKGKYVELRCDPISGHTALYWYRQSLGQGPEFLIYFQGTGAADDSGLPNDRFFAVRPEGSVSTLKIQRTERGDSAVYLCASSPGGPFMGYTFGSGTRLTVV.

This rearrangement joins TRBV7-2 to TRBJ2-2, with TRBD2 matching over 7 bases. This CDR3 spans 16 amino acids. The V and J ends lost 5 bases and 1 base, in that order; junction bases with no gene match: 7. Germline CDR1 SGHTA, CDR2 FQGNSA. CDR3 sequence reads: CASSRDPGGNTGELFF. The DNA for the CDR3 is TGTGCCAGCAGCCGGGACCCGGGGGGGAACACCGGGGAGCTGTTTTTT. The full variable domain, its missing parts supplied by reference TRBV7-2 and TRBJ2-2, is GAGVSQSPSNKVTEKGKDVELRCDPISGHTALYWYRQSLGQGLEFLIYFQGNSAPDKSGLPSDRFSAERTGGSVSTLTIQRTQQEDSAVYLCASSRDPGGNTGELFFGEGSRLTVL.

The J gene is TRBJ1-1, the V gene TRBV5-4; possible D gene TRBD1, 5 bases. This CDR3 has 14 residues. Trimming pared 1 base from V and 10 bases from J, leaving 17 bases between. Germline V CDR1 and CDR2: SGHNT, YYREEE (reference sequence). CDR3 protein: CASSLRTSPGGAFF. CDR3 coding DNA: TGTGCCAGCAGCTTGCGGACTTCCCCGGGGGGAGCTTTCTTT.

The V call is TRBV28, the J call TRBJ2-2, with D possibly matching TRBD1 (6 bases). The CDR3 covers 14 residues. Looked up from germline, CDR1 is MDHEN and CDR2 is SYDVKM. Trimming removed 5 bases from V and 1 base from J, with 8 bases in between. CDR3 sequence (DNA): TGTGCCAGCAGTGTGACAGGGAACACCGGGGAGCTGTTTTTT. Translated: CASSVTGNTGELFF.

J is TRBJ2-7 and V is TRBV11-2, with TRBD2 as a possible D gene (5 bases). The CDR3 is made up of 12 amino acids. Trimming took 1 base from V and 7 from J, leaving 8 bases between them. CDR1 is SGHAT and CDR2 is FQNNGV in the germline V gene. The CDR3 spells CASSLGSGEQYF. CDR3 coding DNA: TGTGCCAGCAGCTTAGGGTCGGGGGAGCAGTACTTC.

Turning to this clone: The sample contains more than one DNA sequence encoding this CDR3. This rearrangement joins TRBV28 to TRBJ2-3, with 14 bases matching TRBD2. The CDR3 runs 14 residues. Germline CDR1 and CDR2: MDHEN and SYDVKM. The ends lost 6 bases at V and 4 bases at J; junction bases unmatched: 0. CDR3 protein: CASRTSGGADTQYF. The DNA for the CDR3 is TGTGCCAGCAGGACTAGCGGGGGGGCAGATACGCAGTATTTT.

The chain carries TRBV14 and TRBJ2-5, with D hard to call. V lost 4 bases and J lost 0, with 3 bases in between. Germline CDR1 SGHDN, CDR2 FVKESK. CDR3 length: 12 residues. The CDR3 DNA reads TGTGCCAGCAGCCGTGACCAAGAGACCCAGTACTTC. Residues: CASSRDQETQYF. The whole variable domain, filled in from reference TRBV14 and TRBJ2-5, reads EAGVTQFPSHSVIEKGQTVTLRCDPISGHDNLYWYRRVMGKEIKFLLHFVKESKQDESGMPNNRFLAERTGGTYSTLKVQPAELEDSGVYFCASSRDQETQYFGPGTRLLVL.

A word on this clone: This clone may be a read error of a much larger clone one base away. The chain has TRBV5-6 and TRBJ1-5; 7 bases agree with TRBD1. J gave up 6 bases and V 4 bases, and 13 bases lay outside the gene matches. Germline V gene sequence: CDR1 SGHDT, CDR2 YYEEEE. This CDR3 comprises 16 residues. The CDR3 here is CASSRGQKGAPQPQHF. The CDR3 DNA sequence: TGTGCCAGCAGCCGGGGACAGAAGGGAGCCCCTCAGCCCCAGCATTTT.

The chain joins TRBV2 to TRBJ2-2, with a possible D match to TRBD2 (7 bases). The CDR3 is 15 residues long. Trimming shortened V by 3 bases and J by 0 bases, and 8 bases separated the two germline ends. CDR1 is SNHLY and CDR2 is FYNNEI in the germline V gene. CDR3 DNA: TGTGCCAGCAGTGAGGGGGGGCCGAACACCGGGGAGCTGTTTTTT. Protein product: CASSEGGPNTGELFF.

This rearrangement joins TRBV2 to TRBJ1-2, with 11 nucleotides matching TRBD1. The ends lost 3 bases at V and 4 bases at J; junction bases unmatched: 10. CDR1 is SNHLY and CDR2 is FYNNEI in the germline V gene. The CDR3 runs 17 residues. The CDR3 is CASSDEGQGVLGYGYTF. In DNA form, the CDR3 reads TGTGCCAGCAGTGACGAGGGACAGGGGGTCCTAGGCTATGGCTACACCTTC.

The J gene is TRBJ2-7, the V gene TRBV2, with D perhaps matching TRBD1 (5 bases). V was clipped by 4 bases and J by 2 bases, with 9 bases between them. CDR1 SNHLY and CDR2 FYNNEI come from the germline V gene. The CDR3 has 13 amino acids. CDR3 coding DNA: TGTGCCAGCAGTGTTTTACAGGCCTACGAGCAGTACTTC. This codes for CASSVLQAYEQYF. Full variable domain (outside the CDR3, taken from reference TRBV2 and TRBJ2-7): EPEVTQTPSHQVTQMGQEVILRCVPISNHLYFYWYRQILGQKVEFLVSFYNNEISEKSEIFDDQFSVERPDGSNFTLKIRSTKLEDSAMYFCASSVLQAYEQYFGPGTRLTVT.

V and J are TRBV5-1 and TRBJ2-3; TRBD1 aligns across 7 bases. The V segment lost 4 bases and the J segment 3 bases; nucleotides outside the gene matches: 5. Per the germline V gene, CDR1 is SGHRS and CDR2 is YFSETQ. The CDR3 contains 14 residues. CDR3 coding DNA: TGCGCCAGCAGCGCGCAGGGGGAGACAGATACGCAGTATTTT. This codes for CASSAQGETDTQYF.

V gene TRBV5-1 combines with J gene TRBJ2-3; 14 nucleotides line up with TRBD2. Unmatched junction bases numbered 5, after V lost 4 bases and J lost 4 bases. This CDR3 is built from 16 residues. The V gene's germline CDR1 is SGHRS and CDR2 YFSETQ. CDR3 in amino acids: CASSPGTSGGSDTQYF. The CDR3 DNA reads as TGCGCCAGCAGCCCCGGGACTAGCGGGGGCTCAGATACGCAGTATTTT.

The gene calls are TRBV7-2 and TRBJ2-2; TRBD2 might be the D (5 bases). The length of the CDR3 is 15 residues. The V end was cut by 1 base, the J end by 7 bases, with 13 bases between. Per the germline V gene, CDR1 is SGHTA and CDR2 is FQGNSA. The CDR3 loop is CASSLGLSAGGELFF. The CDR3 region has the DNA TGTGCCAGCAGCTTAGGACTCTCGGCGGGCGGGGAGCTGTTTTTT. Full variable domain (outside the CDR3, taken from reference TRBV7-2 and TRBJ2-2): GAGVSQSPSNKVTEKGKDVELRCDPISGHTALYWYRQSLGQGLEFLIYFQGNSAPDKSGLPSDRFSAERTGGSVSTLTIQRTQQEDSAVYLCASSLGLSAGGELFFGEGSRLTVL.

This chain connects TRBV7-6 to TRBJ2-3; 11 nucleotides agree with TRBD2. The V segment lost 5 bases and the J segment 0 bases; nucleotides outside the gene matches: 4. The CDR3 consists of 16 residues. Germline CDR1 is SGHVS and CDR2 is FNYEAQ. CDR3: CASSPRTSGSTDTQYF. The DNA of the CDR3 is TGTGCCAGCAGCCCACGGACTAGCGGGAGCACAGATACGCAGTATTTT.

This chain links TRBV7-3 with TRBJ2-1, with unresolved D. In germline, CDR1 is SGHTA, CDR2 FQGTGA. Trimming pared 7 bases from V and 9 bases from J, leaving 13 bases between. This CDR3 contains 12 residues. The CDR3: CASNKDESEQFF. For the CDR3, the DNA is TGTGCCAGCAACAAGGACGAGTCTGAGCAGTTCTTC.

V is TRBV28 and J is TRBJ2-1; D call uncertain. Germline V gene data show CDR1 as MDHEN and CDR2 as SYDVKM. V was shortened by 7 bases and J by 8 bases, with 15 bases between the two germline ends. This CDR3 comprises 13 residues. The CDR3 spells CASINERMDEQFF. CDR3 bases: TGTGCCAGCATTAATGAGCGAATGGATGAGCAGTTCTTC.

V is TRBV6-1 and J is TRBJ2-1, with a weak D call TRBD1 (6 bases). Germline V lookup: CDR1 MNHNS, CDR2 SASEGT. CDR3 size: 15 residues. The germline V and J ends were trimmed by 2 bases and 10 bases, with 18 bases remaining between them. CDR3 region: CASSELLLQGKEQFF. In DNA form, the CDR3 reads TGTGCCAGCAGTGAACTTCTACTACAGGGAAAGGAGCAGTTCTTC.